One T cell receptor beta chain is described in this entry. Trimming took 5 bases from V and 6 from J; bases not matched to a gene: 9. The CDR3 has 15 residues. Germline CDR1 and CDR2: SGHTA and FQGNSA. The data are from a study of blood T cell repertoires in COVID-19. Turning to the study itself: Sources were T cells, B-cell-depleted T cells, or PBMCs; the material itself was cDNA or gDNA.

Assay used: immunoSEQ multiplex PCR; TCRdb lists only in-frame clones, some missing. This table has over 200,000 clones, 88% appearing once. This chain links TRBV7-2 with TRBJ1-5, with 8 bases aligning to TRBD1. Source material: peripheral blood. The origin of this receptor is a human donor in a cohort sampled during active COVID-19. The CDR3 DNA is TGTGCCAGCAGCAGTACAGGGGGTCGGGGTCAGCCCCAGCATTTT. Its translation is CASSSTGGRGQPQHF.